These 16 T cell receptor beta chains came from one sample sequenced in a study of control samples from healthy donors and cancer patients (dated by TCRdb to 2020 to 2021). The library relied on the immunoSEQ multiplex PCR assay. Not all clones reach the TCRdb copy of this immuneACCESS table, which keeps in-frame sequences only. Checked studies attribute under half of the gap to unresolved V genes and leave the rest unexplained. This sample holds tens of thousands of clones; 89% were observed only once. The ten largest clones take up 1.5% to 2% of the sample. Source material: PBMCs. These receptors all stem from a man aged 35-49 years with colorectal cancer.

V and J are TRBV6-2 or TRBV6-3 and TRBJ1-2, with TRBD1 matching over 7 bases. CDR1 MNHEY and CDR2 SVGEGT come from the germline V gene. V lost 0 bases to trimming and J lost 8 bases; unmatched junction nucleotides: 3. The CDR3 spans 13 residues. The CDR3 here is CASSYSGGHGYTF. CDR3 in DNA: TGTGCCAGCAGTTACTCAGGGGGCCACGGCTACACCTTC.

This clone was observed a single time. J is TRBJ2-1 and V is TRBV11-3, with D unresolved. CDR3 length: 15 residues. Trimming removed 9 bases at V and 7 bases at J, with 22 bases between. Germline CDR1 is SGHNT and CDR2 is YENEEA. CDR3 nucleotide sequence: TGTGCCAGTTGTATCGGCGAAGGGCGATTTAATGAGCAGTTCTTC. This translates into CASCIGEGRFNEQFF. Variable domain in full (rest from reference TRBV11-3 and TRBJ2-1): EAGVVQSPRYKIIEKKQPVAFWCNPISGHNTLYWYLQNLGQGPELLIRYENEEAVDDSQLPKDRFSAERLKGVDSTLKIQPAELGDSAVYLCASCIGEGRFNEQFFGPGTRLTVL.

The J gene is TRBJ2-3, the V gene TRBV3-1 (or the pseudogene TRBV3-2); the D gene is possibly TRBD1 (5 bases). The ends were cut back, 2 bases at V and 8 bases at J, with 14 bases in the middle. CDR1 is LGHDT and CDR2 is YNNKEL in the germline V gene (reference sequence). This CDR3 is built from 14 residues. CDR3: CASSQQGAVSTQYF. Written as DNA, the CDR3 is TGTGCCAGCAGCCAACAAGGGGCCGTTAGTACGCAGTATTTT.

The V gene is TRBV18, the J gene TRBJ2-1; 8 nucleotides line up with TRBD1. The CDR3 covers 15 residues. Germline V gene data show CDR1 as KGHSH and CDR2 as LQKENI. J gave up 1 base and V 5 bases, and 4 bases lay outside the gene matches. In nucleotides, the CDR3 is TGTGCCAGCTCATCGCAGGGGGCATCCTACAATGAGCAGTTCTTC. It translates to CASSSQGASYNEQFF.

DNA for the CDR3: TGTGCCAGCACCGGACCAGGAAACACCATATATTTT. Translation gives CASTGPGNTIYF. The V gene is TRBV3-1 (or the pseudogene TRBV3-2), the J gene TRBJ1-3, with D unclear. Germline CDR1 reads LGHDT; CDR2 reads YNNKEL (reference sequence). Trimming removed 7 bases from V and 4 bases from J, with 8 bases in between. CDR3 length: 12 amino acids.

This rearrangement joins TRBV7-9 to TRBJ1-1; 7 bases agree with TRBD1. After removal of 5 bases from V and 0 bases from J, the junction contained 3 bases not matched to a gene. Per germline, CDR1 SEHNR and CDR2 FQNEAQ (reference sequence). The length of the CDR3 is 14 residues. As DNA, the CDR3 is TGTGCCAGCAGCCCGACAGGGTTGAACACTGAAGCTTTCTTT. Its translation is CASSPTGLNTEAFF. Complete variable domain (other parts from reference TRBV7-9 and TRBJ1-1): DTGVSQNPRHKITKRGQNVTFRCDPISEHNRLYWYRQTLGQGPEFLTYFQNEAQLEKSRLLSDRFSAERPKGSFSTLEIQRTEQGDSAMYLCASSPTGLNTEAFFGQGTRLTVV.

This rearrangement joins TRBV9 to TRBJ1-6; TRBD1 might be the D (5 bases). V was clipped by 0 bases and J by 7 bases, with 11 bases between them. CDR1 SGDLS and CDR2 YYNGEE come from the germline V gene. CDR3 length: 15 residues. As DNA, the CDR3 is TGTGCCAGCAGCGTAGGGGGCGTCGGGAATTCACCCCTCCACTTT. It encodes CASSVGGVGNSPLHF. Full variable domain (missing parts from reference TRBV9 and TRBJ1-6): DSGVTQTPKHLITATGQRVTLRCSPRSGDLSVYWYQQSLDQGLQFLIQYYNGEERAKGNILERFSAQQFPDLHSELNLSSLELGDSALYFCASSVGGVGNSPLHFGNGTRLTVT.

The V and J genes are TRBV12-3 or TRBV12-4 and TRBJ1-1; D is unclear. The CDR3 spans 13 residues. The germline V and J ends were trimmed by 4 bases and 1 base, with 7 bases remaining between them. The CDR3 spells CASSSQENTEAFF. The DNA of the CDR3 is TGTGCCAGCAGTTCGCAGGAGAACACTGAAGCTTTCTTT.

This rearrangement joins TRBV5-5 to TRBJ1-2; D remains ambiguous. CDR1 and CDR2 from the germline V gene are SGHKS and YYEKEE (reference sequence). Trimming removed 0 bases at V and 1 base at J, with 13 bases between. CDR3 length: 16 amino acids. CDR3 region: CASSLAPGQHNYGYTF. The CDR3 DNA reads TGTGCCAGCAGCTTGGCCCCGGGCCAACATAACTATGGCTACACCTTC. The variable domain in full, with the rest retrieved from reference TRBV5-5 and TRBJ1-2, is DAGVTQSPTHLIKTRGQQVTLRCSPISGHKSVSWYQQVLGQGPQFIFQYYEKEERGRGNFPDRFSARQFPNYSSELNVNALLLGDSALYLCASSLAPGQHNYGYTFGSGTRLTVV.

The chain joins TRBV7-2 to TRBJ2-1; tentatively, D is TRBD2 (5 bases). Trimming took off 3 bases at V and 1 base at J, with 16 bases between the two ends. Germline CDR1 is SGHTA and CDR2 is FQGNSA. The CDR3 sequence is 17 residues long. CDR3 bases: TGTGCCAGCAGCTTGAGGGATCCCGGGGAGTCCTACAATGAGCAGTTCTTC. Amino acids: CASSLRDPGESYNEQFF.

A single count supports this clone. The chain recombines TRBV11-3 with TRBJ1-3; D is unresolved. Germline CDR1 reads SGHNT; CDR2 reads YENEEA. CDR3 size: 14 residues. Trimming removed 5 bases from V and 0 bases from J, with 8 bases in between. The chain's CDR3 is CASSRAYSGNTIYF. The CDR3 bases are TGTGCCAGCAGCCGGGCCTACTCTGGAAACACCATATATTTT.

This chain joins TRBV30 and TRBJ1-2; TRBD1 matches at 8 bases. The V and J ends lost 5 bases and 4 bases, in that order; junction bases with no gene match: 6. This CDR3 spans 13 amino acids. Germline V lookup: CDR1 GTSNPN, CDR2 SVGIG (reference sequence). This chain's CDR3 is CAWYSGGGYGYTF. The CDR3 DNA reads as TGTGCCTGGTATTCAGGGGGCGGCTATGGCTACACCTTC. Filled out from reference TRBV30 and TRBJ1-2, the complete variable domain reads SQTIHQWPATLVQPVGSPLSLECTVEGTSNPNLYWYRQAAGRGLQLLFYSVGIGQISSEVPQNLSASRPQDRQFILSSKKLLLSDSGFYLCAWYSGGGYGYTFGSGTRLTVV.

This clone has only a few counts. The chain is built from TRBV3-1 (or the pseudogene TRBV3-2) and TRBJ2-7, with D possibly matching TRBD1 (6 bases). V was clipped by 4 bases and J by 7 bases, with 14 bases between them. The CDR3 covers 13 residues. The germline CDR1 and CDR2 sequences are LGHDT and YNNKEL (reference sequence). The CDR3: CASSRLQGREQYF. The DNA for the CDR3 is TGTGCCAGCAGCCGACTACAGGGACGAGAGCAGTACTTC.

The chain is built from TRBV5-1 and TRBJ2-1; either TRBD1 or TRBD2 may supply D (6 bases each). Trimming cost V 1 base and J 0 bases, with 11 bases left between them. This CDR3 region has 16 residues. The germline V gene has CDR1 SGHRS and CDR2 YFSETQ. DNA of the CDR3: TGCGCCAGCAGCTTGATGGGGGGCCGCTCCTACAATGAGCAGTTCTTC. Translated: CASSLMGGRSYNEQFF.

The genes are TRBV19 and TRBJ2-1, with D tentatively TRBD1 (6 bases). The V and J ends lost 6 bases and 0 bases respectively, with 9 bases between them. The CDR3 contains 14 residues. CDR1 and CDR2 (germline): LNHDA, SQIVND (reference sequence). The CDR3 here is CASRTGSSYNEQFF. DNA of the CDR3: TGTGCCAGTAGAACAGGGTCCTCCTACAATGAGCAGTTCTTC.

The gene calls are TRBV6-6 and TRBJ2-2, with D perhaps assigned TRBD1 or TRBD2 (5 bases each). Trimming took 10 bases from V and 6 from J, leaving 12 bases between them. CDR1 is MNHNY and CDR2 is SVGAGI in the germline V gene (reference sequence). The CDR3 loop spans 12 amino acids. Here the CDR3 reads CATQLGAGELFF. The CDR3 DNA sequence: TGTGCCACTCAGTTGGGGGCCGGGGAGCTGTTTTTT.